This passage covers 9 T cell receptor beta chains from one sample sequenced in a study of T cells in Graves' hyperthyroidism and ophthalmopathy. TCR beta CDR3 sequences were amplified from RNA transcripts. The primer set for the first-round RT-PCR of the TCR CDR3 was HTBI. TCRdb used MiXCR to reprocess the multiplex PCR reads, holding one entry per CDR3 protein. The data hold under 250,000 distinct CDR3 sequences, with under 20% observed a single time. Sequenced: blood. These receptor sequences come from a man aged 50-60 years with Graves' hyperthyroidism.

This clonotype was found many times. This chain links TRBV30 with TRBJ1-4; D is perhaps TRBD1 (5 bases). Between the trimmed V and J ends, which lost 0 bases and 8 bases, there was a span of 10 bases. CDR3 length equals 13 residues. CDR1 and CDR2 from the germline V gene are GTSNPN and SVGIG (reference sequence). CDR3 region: CAWSVLRGEKLFF. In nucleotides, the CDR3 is TGTGCCTGGAGTGTTCTACGGGGCGAAAAACTGTTTTTT.

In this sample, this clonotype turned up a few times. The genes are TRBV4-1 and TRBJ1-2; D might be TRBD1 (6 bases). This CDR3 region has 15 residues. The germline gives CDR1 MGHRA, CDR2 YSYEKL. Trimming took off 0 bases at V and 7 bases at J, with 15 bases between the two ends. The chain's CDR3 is CASSQDLAPRGGYTF. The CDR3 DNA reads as TGCGCCAGCAGCCAAGATTTAGCTCCCAGGGGTGGCTACACCTTC.

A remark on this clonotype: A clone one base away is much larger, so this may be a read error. The CDR3 protein is CAPGLTNEQFF. Written as DNA, the CDR3 is TGTGCCCCGGGACTGACGAATGAGCAGTTCTTC. The chain employs TRBV30 and TRBJ2-1; possible D gene TRBD2, 6 bases. Germline V lookup: CDR1 GTSNPN, CDR2 SVGIG (reference sequence). Trimming cost V 8 bases and J 7 bases, with 12 bases left between them. This CDR3 contains 11 residues.

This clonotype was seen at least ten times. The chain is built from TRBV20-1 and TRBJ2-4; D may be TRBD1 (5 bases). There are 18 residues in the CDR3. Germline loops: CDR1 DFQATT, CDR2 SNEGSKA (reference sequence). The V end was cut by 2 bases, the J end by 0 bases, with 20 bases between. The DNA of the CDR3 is TGCAGTGCTAGAAGTGTACGGCAGGGCTTATTAGCCAAAAACATTCAGTACTTC. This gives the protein CSARSVRQGLLAKNIQYF.

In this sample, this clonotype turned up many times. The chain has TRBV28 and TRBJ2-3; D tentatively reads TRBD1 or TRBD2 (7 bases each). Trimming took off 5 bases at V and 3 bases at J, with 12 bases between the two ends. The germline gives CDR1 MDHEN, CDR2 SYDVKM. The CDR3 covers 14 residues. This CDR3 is CASSRGRETDTQYF. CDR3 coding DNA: TGTGCCAGCAGTAGGGGGCGGGAGACAGATACGCAGTATTTT.

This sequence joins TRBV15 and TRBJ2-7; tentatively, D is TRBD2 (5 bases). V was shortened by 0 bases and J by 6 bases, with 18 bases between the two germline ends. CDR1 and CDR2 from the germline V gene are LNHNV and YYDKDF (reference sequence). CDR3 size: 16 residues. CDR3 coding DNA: TGTGCCACCAGCAGAGATGATCACGGGATGTTCTTCGAGCAGTACTTC. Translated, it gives CATSRDDHGMFFEQYF.

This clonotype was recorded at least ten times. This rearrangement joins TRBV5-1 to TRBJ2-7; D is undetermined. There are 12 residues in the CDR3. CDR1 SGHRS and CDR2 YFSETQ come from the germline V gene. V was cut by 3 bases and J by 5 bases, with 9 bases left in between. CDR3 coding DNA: TGCGCCAGCAGCTCCCCGGGCGACGAGCAGTACTTC. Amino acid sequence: CASSSPGDEQYF. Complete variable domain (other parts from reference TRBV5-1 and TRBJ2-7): KAGVTQTPRYLIKTRGQQVTLSCSPISGHRSVSWYQQTPGQGLQFLFEYFSETQRNKGNFPGRFSGRQFSNSRSEMNVSTLELGDSALYLCASSSPGDEQYFGPGTRLTVT.

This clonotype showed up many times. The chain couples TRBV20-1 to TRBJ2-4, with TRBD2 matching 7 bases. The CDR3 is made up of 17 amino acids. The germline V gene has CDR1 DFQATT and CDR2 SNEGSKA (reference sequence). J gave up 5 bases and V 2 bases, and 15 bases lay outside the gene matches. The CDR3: CSARPPTSSFRENIQYF. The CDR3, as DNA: TGCAGTGCTAGACCTCCGACTAGCTCATTTCGCGAAAACATTCAGTACTTC.

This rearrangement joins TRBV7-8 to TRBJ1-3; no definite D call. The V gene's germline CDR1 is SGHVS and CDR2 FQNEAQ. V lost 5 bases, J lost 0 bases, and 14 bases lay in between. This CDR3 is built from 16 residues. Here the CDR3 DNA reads TGTGCCAGCAGCCCCCGGAGCCACTCCTCTGGAAACACCATATATTTT. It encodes CASSPRSHSSGNTIYF.